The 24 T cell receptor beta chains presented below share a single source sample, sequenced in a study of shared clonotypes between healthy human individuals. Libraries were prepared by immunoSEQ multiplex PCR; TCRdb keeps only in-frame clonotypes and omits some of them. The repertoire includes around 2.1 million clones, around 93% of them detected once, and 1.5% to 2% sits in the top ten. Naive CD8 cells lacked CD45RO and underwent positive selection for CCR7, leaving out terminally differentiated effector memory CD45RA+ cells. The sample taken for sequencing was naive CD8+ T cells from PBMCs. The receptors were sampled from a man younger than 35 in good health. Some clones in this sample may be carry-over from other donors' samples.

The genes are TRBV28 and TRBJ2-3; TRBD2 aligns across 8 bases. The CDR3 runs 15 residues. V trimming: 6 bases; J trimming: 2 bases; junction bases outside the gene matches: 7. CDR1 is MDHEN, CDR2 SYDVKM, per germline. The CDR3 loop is CASRDIAGLTDTQYF. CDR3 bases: TGTGCCAGCAGAGACATAGCGGGGCTCACAGATACGCAGTATTTT.

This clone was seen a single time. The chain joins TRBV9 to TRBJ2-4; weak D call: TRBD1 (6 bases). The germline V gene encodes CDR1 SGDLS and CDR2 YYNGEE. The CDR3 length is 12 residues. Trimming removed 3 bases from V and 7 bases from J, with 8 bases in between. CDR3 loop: CASSAGANIQYF. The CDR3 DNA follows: TGTGCCAGCAGCGCAGGGGCCAACATTCAGTACTTC.

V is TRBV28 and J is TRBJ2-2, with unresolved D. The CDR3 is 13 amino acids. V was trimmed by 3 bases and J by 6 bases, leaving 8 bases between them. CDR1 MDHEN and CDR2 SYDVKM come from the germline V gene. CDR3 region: CASSLQVSGELFF. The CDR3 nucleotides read TGTGCCAGCAGTTTGCAGGTGTCCGGGGAGCTGTTTTTT.

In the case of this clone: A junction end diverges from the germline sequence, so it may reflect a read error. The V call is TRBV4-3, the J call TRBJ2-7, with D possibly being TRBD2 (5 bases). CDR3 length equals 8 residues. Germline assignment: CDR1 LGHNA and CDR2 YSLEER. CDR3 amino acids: CASSPGNF. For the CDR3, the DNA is TGCGCCAGCAGCCCCGGGAACTTC.

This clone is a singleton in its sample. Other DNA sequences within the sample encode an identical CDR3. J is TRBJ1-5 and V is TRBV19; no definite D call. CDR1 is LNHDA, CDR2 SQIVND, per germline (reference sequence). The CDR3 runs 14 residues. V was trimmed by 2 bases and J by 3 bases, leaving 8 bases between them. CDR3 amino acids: CASSIRDFNQPQHF. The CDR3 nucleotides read TGTGCCAGTAGTATAAGAGACTTCAATCAGCCCCAGCATTTT.

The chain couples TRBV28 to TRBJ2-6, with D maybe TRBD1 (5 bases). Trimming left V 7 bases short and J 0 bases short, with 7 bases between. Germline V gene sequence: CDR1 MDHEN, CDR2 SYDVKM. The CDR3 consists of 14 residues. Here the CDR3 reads CASNGASGANVLTF. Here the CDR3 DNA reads TGTGCCAGCAATGGGGCCTCTGGGGCCAACGTCCTGACTTTC.

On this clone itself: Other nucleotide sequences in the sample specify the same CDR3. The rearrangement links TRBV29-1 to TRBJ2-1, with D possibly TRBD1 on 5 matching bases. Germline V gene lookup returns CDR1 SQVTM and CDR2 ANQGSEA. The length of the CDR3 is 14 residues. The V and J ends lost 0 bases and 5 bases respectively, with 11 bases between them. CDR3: CSVEDRGRDNEQFF. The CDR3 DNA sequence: TGCAGCGTTGAAGATAGGGGTAGGGACAATGAGCAGTTCTTC.

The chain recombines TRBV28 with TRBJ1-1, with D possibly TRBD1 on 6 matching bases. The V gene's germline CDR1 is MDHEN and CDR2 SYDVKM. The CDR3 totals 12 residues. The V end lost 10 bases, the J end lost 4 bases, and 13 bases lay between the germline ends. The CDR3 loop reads CATIEGGTEAFF. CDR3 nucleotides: TGTGCCACCATAGAGGGGGGCACTGAAGCTTTCTTT.

CDR3 sequence (DNA): TGTGCCATCAGTGAACTGCTCTACGAGCAGTACTTC. It translates to CAISELLYEQYF. This sequence joins TRBV10-3 and TRBJ2-7; D not certain. The CDR3 sequence is 12 residues long. CDR1 is ENHRY and CDR2 is SYGVKD in the germline V gene. Trimming shortened V by 3 bases and J by 3 bases, and 6 bases separated the two germline ends.

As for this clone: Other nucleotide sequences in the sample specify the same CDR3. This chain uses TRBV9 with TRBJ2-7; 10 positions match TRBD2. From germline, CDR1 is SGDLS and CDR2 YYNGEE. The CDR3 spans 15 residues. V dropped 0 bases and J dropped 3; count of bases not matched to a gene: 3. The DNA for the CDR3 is TGTGCCAGCAGCGTAGCAGCTAGCGGGAGCTACGAGCAGTACTTC. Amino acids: CASSVAASGSYEQYF.

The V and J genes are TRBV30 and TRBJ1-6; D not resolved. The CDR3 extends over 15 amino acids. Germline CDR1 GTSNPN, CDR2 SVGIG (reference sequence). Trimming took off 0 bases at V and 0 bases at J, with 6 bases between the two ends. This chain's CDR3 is CAWSVASSYNSPLHF. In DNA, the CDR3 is TGTGCCTGGAGTGTGGCGAGCTCCTATAATTCACCCCTCCACTTT.

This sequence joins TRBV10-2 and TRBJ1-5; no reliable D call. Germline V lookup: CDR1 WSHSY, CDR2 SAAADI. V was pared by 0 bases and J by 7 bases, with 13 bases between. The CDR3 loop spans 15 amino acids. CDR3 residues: CASSESIRNPQPQHF. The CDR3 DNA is TGCGCCAGCAGTGAGTCGATCAGGAATCCACAGCCCCAGCATTTT.

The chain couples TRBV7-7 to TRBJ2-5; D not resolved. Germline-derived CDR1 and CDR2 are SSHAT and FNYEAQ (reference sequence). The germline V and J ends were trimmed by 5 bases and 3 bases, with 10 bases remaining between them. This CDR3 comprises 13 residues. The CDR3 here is CASSPHLKETQYF. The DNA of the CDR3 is TGTGCCAGCAGCCCGCACCTAAAAGAGACCCAGTACTTC.

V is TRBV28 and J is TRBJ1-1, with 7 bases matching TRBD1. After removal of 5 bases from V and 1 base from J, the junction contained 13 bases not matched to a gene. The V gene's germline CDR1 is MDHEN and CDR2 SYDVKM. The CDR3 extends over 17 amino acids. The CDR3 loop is CASSTGTDAPQNTEAFF. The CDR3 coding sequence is TGTGCCAGCAGTACTGGGACAGATGCCCCACAGAACACTGAAGCTTTCTTT.

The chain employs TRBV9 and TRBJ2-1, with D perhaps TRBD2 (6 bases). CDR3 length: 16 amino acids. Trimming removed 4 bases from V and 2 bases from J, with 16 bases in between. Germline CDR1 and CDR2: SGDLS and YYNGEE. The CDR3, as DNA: TGTGCCAGCAGCCTGACGGGGGTCTTCCCCTACAATGAGCAGTTCTTC. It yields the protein CASSLTGVFPYNEQFF. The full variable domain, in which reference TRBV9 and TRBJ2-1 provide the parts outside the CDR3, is DSGVTQTPKHLITATGQRVTLRCSPRSGDLSVYWYQQSLDQGLQFLIQYYNGEERAKGNILERFSAQQFPDLHSELNLSSLELGDSALYFCASSLTGVFPYNEQFFGPGTRLTVL.

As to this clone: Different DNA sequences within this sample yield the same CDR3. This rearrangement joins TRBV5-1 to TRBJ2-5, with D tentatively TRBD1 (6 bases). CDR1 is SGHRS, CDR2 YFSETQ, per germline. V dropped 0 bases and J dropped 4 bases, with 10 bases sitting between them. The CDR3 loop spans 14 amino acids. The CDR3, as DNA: TGCGCCAGCAGCTTGGAAGGGGGTCTAGAGACCCAGTACTTC. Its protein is CASSLEGGLETQYF.

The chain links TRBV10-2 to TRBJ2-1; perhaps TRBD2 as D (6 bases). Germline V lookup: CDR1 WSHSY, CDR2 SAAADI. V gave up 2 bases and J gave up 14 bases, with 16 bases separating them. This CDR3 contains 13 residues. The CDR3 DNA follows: TGCGCCAGCAGTGAGAATTGGGACTCGTTAAAGTTCTTC. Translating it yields CASSENWDSLKFF.

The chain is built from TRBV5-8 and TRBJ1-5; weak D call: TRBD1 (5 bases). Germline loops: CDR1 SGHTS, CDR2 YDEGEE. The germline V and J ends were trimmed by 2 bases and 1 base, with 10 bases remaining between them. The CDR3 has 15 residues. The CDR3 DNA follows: TGTGCCAGCAGCTTCCGGGGCGCGAGCAATCAGCCCCAGCATTTT. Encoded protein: CASSFRGASNQPQHF.

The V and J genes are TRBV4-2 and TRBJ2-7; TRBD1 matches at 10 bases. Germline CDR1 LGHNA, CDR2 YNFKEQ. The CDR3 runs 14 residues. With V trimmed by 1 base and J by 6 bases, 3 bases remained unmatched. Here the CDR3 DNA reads TGTGCCAGCAGCCAAGGGACAGGGGGTTTCGAGCAGTACTTC. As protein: CASSQGTGGFEQYF.

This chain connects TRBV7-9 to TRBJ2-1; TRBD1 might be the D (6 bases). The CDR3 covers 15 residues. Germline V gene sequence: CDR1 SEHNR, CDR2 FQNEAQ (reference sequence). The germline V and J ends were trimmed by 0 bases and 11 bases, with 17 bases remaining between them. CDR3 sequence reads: CASSLAGAGRGKQFF. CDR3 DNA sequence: TGTGCCAGCAGCTTAGCAGGGGCAGGTAGGGGGAAGCAGTTCTTC.

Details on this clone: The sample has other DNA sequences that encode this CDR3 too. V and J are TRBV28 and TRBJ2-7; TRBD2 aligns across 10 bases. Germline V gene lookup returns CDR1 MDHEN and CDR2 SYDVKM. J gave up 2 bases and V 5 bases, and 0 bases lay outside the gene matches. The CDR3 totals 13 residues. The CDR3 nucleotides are TGTGCCAGCAGTCTAGCGGGAGCCTACGAGCAGTACTTC. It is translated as CASSLAGAYEQYF.

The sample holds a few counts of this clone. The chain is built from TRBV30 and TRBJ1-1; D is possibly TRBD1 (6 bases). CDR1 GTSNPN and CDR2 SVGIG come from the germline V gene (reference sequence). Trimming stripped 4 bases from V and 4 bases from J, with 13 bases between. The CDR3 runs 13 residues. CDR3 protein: CAWKTGWRTEAFF. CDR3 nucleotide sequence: TGTGCCTGGAAAACAGGGTGGCGCACTGAAGCTTTCTTT. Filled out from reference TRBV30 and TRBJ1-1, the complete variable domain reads SQTIHQWPATLVQPVGSPLSLECTVEGTSNPNLYWYRQAAGRGLQLLFYSVGIGQISSEVPQNLSASRPQDRQFILSSKKLLLSDSGFYLCAWKTGWRTEAFFGQGTRLTVV.

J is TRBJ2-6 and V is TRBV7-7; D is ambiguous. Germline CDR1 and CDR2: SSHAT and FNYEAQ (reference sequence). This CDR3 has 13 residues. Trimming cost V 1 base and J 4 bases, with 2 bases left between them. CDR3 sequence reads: CASSLGGANVLTF. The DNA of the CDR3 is TGTGCCAGCAGCTTAGGGGGGGCCAACGTCCTGACTTTC.

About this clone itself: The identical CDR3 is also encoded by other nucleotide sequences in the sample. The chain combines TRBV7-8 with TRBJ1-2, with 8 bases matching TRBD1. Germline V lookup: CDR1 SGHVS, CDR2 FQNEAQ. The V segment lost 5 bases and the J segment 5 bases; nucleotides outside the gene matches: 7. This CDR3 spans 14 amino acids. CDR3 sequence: CASSLTGGTYGYTF. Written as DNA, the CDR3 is TGTGCCAGCAGCCTAACAGGGGGAACATATGGCTACACCTTC. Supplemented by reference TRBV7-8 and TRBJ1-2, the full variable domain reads GAGVSQSPRYKVAKRGQDVALRCDPISGHVSLFWYQQALGQGPEFLTYFQNEAQLDKSGLPSDRFFAERPEGSVSTLKIQRTQQEDSAVYLCASSLTGGTYGYTFGSGTRLTVV.